These 10 T cell receptor beta chains share one sample of origin, sequenced in a study of OX40 agonist ivuxolimab in advanced cancers. Generated by immunoSEQ multiplex PCR, the TCRdb table keeps only in-frame clones and is missing some. The sample records fewer than 85,000 clones, around 90% being singletons. The sample was CD4+ or CD8+ T cells sorted from blood, taken in a trial of the OX40 agonist ivuxolimab. The receptors derive from an adult with an advanced solid tumor such as melanoma, head and neck, liver or kidney cancer.

This clone was observed a few times. J is TRBJ2-1 and V is TRBV4-1; 7 positions match TRBD2. The CDR3 loop spans 15 amino acids. Germline-derived CDR1 and CDR2 are MGHRA and YSYEKL. V lost 1 base and J lost 7; bases outside the gene matches: 7. CDR3 sequence (DNA): TGCGCCAGCAGCCAAGTAGCGGGCCCAAGAAATGAGCAGTTCTTC. It yields the protein CASSQVAGPRNEQFF.

This chain uses TRBV5-1 with TRBJ2-5; D remains ambiguous. This CDR3 has 14 residues. The germline V and J ends were trimmed by 4 bases and 4 bases, with 14 bases remaining between them. The germline V gene has CDR1 SGHRS and CDR2 YFSETQ. The CDR3 loop reads CASSPGRLAETQYF. CDR3 nucleotides: TGCGCCAGCAGCCCCGGTCGGTTAGCAGAGACCCAGTACTTC.

CDR3 in DNA: TGTGCCAGCAAGGGACTAGTGGTGAAGCAAGAGACCCAGTACTTC. This codes for CASKGLVVKQETQYF. V and J are TRBV27 and TRBJ2-5; 8 bases match TRBD2. V lost 7 bases, J lost 2 bases, and 9 bases stayed unmatched. The CDR3 loop spans 15 amino acids. Per germline, CDR1 MNHEY and CDR2 SMNVEV (reference sequence).

The J gene is TRBJ2-1, the V gene TRBV10-3; 7 nucleotides align to TRBD1. The CDR3 is 13 residues long. CDR1 and CDR2 from the germline V gene are ENHRY and SYGVKD. After removal of 6 bases from V and 7 bases from J, the junction contained 6 bases not matched to a gene. CDR3 sequence: CAIRRDRQNEQFF. Written as DNA, the CDR3 is TGTGCCATCAGGAGGGACAGACAAAATGAGCAGTTCTTC.

The chain uses TRBV5-1 and TRBJ2-3, with TRBD2 matching over 11 bases. CDR3 size: 22 residues. The germline gives CDR1 SGHRS, CDR2 YFSETQ. Trimming at V came to 3 bases and at J to 2 bases, leaving 23 bases not matched to a gene. CDR3 coding DNA: TGCGCCAGCAGCTCTACCCGAAAAACTAGCGGGAGCCCCACTAGCCACACAGATACGCAGTATTTT. Its protein is CASSSTRKTSGSPTSHTDTQYF.

In DNA form, the CDR3 reads TGTGCCAGCAGCTCCGTGGGACAGTTGAGTTCCTACGAGCAGTACTTC. It translates to CASSSVGQLSSYEQYF. The V and J genes are TRBV7-2 and TRBJ2-7; 7 bases agree with TRBD1. CDR3 size: 16 residues. V was clipped by 4 bases and J by 1 base; unmatched bases: 10. The germline V gene encodes CDR1 SGHTA and CDR2 FQGNSA.

The chain joins TRBV6-1 to TRBJ2-7, with no clear D. V lost 7 bases and J 0 bases, leaving 4 bases between the germline ends. The CDR3 length is 11 residues. Germline V lookup: CDR1 MNHNS, CDR2 SASEGT. The CDR3 region is CASILSYEQYF. The CDR3 DNA reads as TGTGCCAGCATCCTCTCCTACGAGCAGTACTTC.

The rearrangement joins TRBV18 to TRBJ1-1; TRBD1 agrees at 8 bases. The CDR3 runs to 15 residues. Germline V gives CDR1 KGHSH, CDR2 LQKENI. The trim removed 1 base at V and 1 base at J, leaving 2 bases unmatched. CDR3 loop: CASSPRTGTNTEAFF. DNA of the CDR3: TGTGCCAGCTCACCACGGACAGGGACGAACACTGAAGCTTTCTTT.

This chain joins TRBV9 and TRBJ1-6; no clear D. The CDR3 length is 16 residues. Trimming cost V 4 bases and J 8 bases, with 19 bases left between them. The V gene's germline CDR1 is SGDLS and CDR2 YYNGEE. As DNA, the CDR3 is TGTGCCAGCAGCTCCACCCCTACCCCTAGGGATTCACCCCTCCACTTT. Its translation is CASSSTPTPRDSPLHF.

The chain recombines TRBV10-3 with TRBJ1-6; no firm D call. The V end was cut by 2 bases, the J end by 7 bases, with 9 bases between. In germline, CDR1 is ENHRY, CDR2 SYGVKD. This CDR3 comprises 14 residues. The CDR3 DNA reads as TGTGCCATCAGTGAGGGTTCTGAAAATTCACCCCTCCACTTT. It codes for CAISEGSENSPLHF.